Here is one T cell receptor (beta chain) with its context. Its antigen is currently unknown. CDR1 and CDR2 (germline): MGHRA, YSYEKL. CDR3 size: 16 residues. V was shortened by 0 bases and J by 8 bases, with 16 bases between the two germline ends. This sample is drawn from a study of T cell responses to AZD1222 COVID-19 vaccine. Study overall: Timing groups of about 4 and about 12 weeks for second doses were pooled. Study-wide results and limits: Females made up more of the donors, who were largely white British, and clonal diversity may have come out too low. Sampling captured repertoires only after the peak T cell response.

The method was immunoSEQ multiplex PCR; TCRdb's version includes in-frame clones alone and lacks a portion of them. The top ten clones hold under 25% of a sample with tens of thousands of clones, around 84% of them seen once. Source: peripheral blood, taken on day 0 of AZD1222 vaccination. This receptor was obtained from an adult in good health. The rearrangement joins TRBV4-1 to TRBJ1-4, with D hard to call. The CDR3 is CASSQEQSGRGEKLFF. DNA for the CDR3: TGCGCCAGCAGCCAAGAACAATCGGGGAGAGGGGAAAAACTGTTTTTT.